Listed here is a single T cell receptor (beta chain). Its antigen is currently unknown. Treatment reported: approximately 11-day PBMC culture with coronavirus spike peptide pools or control peptides (ViraFEST assay). More than 1.5 million PBMCs were grown per well alongside roughly 10 IU/ml IL-2 and 10 ug/ml peptide pools. A negative selection step was used to isolate CD4+ T cells once culture had run for 10 to 11 days. These data come from a study of vaccination and CD4 T cells after COVID-19. Study as a whole: As a positive control, some control cultures were given a CEFX pool, while others were given an HIV-1 Nef pool or no peptide.

Germline V gene data show CDR1 as SGHAT and CDR2 as FQNNGV. The CDR3 has 13 amino acids. The V segment lost 5 bases and the J segment 7 bases; nucleotides outside the gene matches: 8. Sequenced with the Oncomine TCR Beta short-read assay was DNA taken from cultured CD4+ T cells. Scientists extracted genomic DNA from CD4+ T cells grown in culture. TCRdb itself ran the PCR reads through MiXCR, one entry per CDR3 protein. This sample has around 19,000 distinct CDR3 sequences, with 35% to 45% found just once. The receptor comes from a human donor who received a COVID-19 vaccine. Here the sequenced sample was CD4+ T cells from blood, cultured in vitro, taken before SARS-CoV-2 vaccination. The rearrangement joins TRBV11-2 to TRBJ2-7, with TRBD2 matching over 7 bases. The CDR3 nucleotides are TGTGCCAGCAGCGTGGAAGGGGAGGGGGAGCAGTACTTC. Amino acid sequence: CASSVEGEGEQYF.